These T cell receptor beta chains were read from a single sample in a study of long-term antiretroviral therapy in people with HIV. Some clones are missing from TCRdb's copy, which holds only in-frame ones; the method was immunoSEQ multiplex PCR. In the table there are under 25,000 clones, approximately 93% of which are singletons. This specimen was unsorted PBMCs, taken 7.6 years after starting antiretroviral therapy. Receptors originate from a middle-aged woman with HIV. CDR3s include the opening cysteine and the closing phenylalanine or tryptophan. Fields, in order: J gene, CDR3 length, clone size, V gene, D gene, CDR3 protein, CDR3 DNA. The D gene is left open where the match is weak. Clone size, where shown, is once, few, many, or a class for clones that have expanded.

>TRBJ2-3|17|NA|TRBV5-1|TRBD2
CASSLGTSGGNTDTQYF
TGCGCCAGCAGCTTGGGGACTAGCGGGGGTAACACAGATACGCAGTATTTT
>TRBJ2-3|15|NA|TRBV10-1|NA
CASSEGPLHTDTQYF
TGCGCCAGCAGTGAAGGACCCCTACACACAGATACGCAGTATTTT
>TRBJ2-4|15|NA|TRBV5-4|TRBD1
CASSLDGTVRNIQYF
TGTGCCAGCAGCTTGGATGGGACAGTTAGAAACATTCAGTACTTC
>TRBJ1-4|17|NA|TRBV4-3|TRBD1
CASSQDPRQGSDEKLFF
TGCGCCAGCAGCCAAGACCCCAGACAGGGGTCGGATGAAAAACTGTTTTTT
>TRBJ2-7|15|NA|TRBV11-2|TRBD2
CASSLGGLAVNEQYF
TGTGCCAGCAGTCTAGGGGGACTAGCGGTAAACGAGCAGTACTTC
>TRBJ1-4|14|NA|TRBV6-4|TRBD1
CASNSTGANEKLFF
TGTGCCAGCAATTCGACAGGGGCTAATGAAAAACTGTTTTTT
>TRBJ1-4|15|NA|TRBV6-6|TRBD1
CASSYGDRVDEKLFF
TGTGCCAGCAGTTACGGCGACAGGGTAGATGAAAAACTGTTTTTT
>TRBJ2-7|14|NA|TRBV5-1|NA
CASSRVDRAYEQYF
TGCGCCAGCAGCAGGGTGGACAGAGCCTACGAGCAGTACTTC
>TRBJ1-2|14|once|TRBV7-8|TRBD1
CASSLINRGEGYTF
TGTGCCAGCAGCTTGATTAACAGGGGGGAGGGCTACACCTTC
>TRBJ2-2|15|NA|TRBV4-3|NA
CASSPRDTSTGELFF
TGCGCCAGCAGCCCCCGGGACACCTCCACCGGGGAGCTGTTTTTT
>TRBJ1-1|15|NA|TRBV19|NA
CASIGRARMYTEAFF
TGTGCCAGTATAGGCCGGGCGCGGATGTACACTGAAGCTTTCTTT
>TRBJ2-5|13|NA|TRBV11-2|NA
CASSRTLQETQYF
TGTGCCAGCAGCCGAACCCTACAAGAGACCCAGTACTTC
>TRBJ1-1|16|NA|TRBV7-9|TRBD1
CASSAGTGSRYTEAFF
TGTGCCAGCAGCGCCGGGACAGGGTCAAGGTACACTGAAGCTTTCTTT
>TRBJ2-5|14|NA|TRBV9|NA
CASSVEAGGETQYF
TGTGCCAGCAGCGTAGAGGCAGGAGGAGAGACCCAGTACTTC
>TRBJ1-3|18|NA|TRBV7-2|TRBD1
CASSTSAGQLSSGNTIYF
TGTGCCAGCAGCACTAGCGCGGGACAGCTCTCCTCTGGAAACACCATATATTTT
>TRBJ1-5|15|NA|TRBV5-1|TRBD1
CASSKTGGANQPQHF
TGCGCCAGCAGCAAGACAGGGGGCGCGAATCAGCCCCAGCATTTT
>TRBJ2-1|14|NA|TRBV11-2|NA
CASSRGLAYNEQFF
TGTGCCAGCAGCCGGGGACTGGCGTACAATGAGCAGTTCTTC
>TRBJ1-2|15|NA|TRBV6-1|NA
CASSEEPGVNYGYTF
TGTGCCAGCAGTGAAGAACCAGGGGTTAACTATGGCTACACCTTC
>TRBJ1-1|16|once|TRBV5-6|TRBD1
CASSLVGQVKNTEAFF
TGTGCCAGCAGCTTGGTAGGACAGGTGAAGAACACTGAAGCTTTCTTT
>TRBJ2-7|12|NA|TRBV30|NA
CAWSVYGDEQYF
TGTGCCTGGAGTGTATATGGGGACGAGCAGTACTTC
>TRBJ2-7|15|NA|TRBV11-2|TRBD2
CASSSYGTSENEQYF
TGTGCCAGCAGCTCCTACGGGACTAGCGAAAACGAGCAGTACTTC
>TRBJ2-1|15|NA|TRBV5-1|NA
CASSLAVVLGNEQFF
TGCGCCAGCAGCTTGGCCGTCGTTCTCGGCAATGAGCAGTTCTTC
>TRBJ2-5|18|NA|TRBV13|TRBD2
CASRRRGVERGGQETQYF
TGTGCCAGCCGGAGGAGAGGCGTGGAGCGGGGGGGCCAAGAGACCCAGTACTTC
>TRBJ2-3|17|once|TRBV9|NA
CASSSKQASVGTDTQYF
TGTGCCAGCAGCTCGAAGCAGGCTAGCGTAGGAACAGATACGCAGTATTTT
>TRBJ2-7|17|once|TRBV7-9|TRBD1
CASSRLPGQDDSYEQYF
TGTGCCAGCAGCCGTTTACCGGGACAGGACGACTCCTACGAGCAGTACTTC
>TRBJ2-7|15|NA|TRBV6-5|NA
CASSSPRGVTYEQYF
TGTGCCAGCAGTTCCCCTCGGGGCGTTACCTACGAGCAGTACTTC
>TRBJ1-2|14|NA|TRBV7-9|NA
CASSQMGGTYGYTF
TGTGCCAGCAGTCAAATGGGGGGCACCTATGGCTACACCTTC
>TRBJ2-2|18|NA|TRBV4-3|TRBD2
CASSQEPSGGAITGELFF
TGCGCCAGCAGCCAAGAACCCTCCGGGGGGGCGATAACCGGGGAGCTGTTTTTT
>TRBJ2-7|15|NA|TRBV11-2|TRBD2
CASSFSGTSGYEQYF
TGTGCCAGCAGCTTTTCCGGGACTAGCGGCTACGAGCAGTACTTC
>TRBJ1-6|12|NA|TRBV4-3|NA
CASSRQNSPLHF
TGCGCCAGCAGCCGGCAGAATTCACCCCTCCACTTT
>TRBJ2-7|14|NA|TRBV4-2|TRBD1
CASSGTGGRDEQYF
TGTGCCAGCAGCGGGACAGGGGGACGGGACGAGCAGTACTTC
>TRBJ2-3|12|NA|TRBV10-3|NA
CAISESPDTQYF
TGTGCCATCAGTGAGTCCCCAGATACGCAGTATTTT
>TRBJ2-6|13|NA|TRBV5-4|NA
CASSTGSSNVLTF
TGTGCCAGCAGCACGGGAAGTTCCAACGTCCTGACTTTC
>TRBJ2-1|15|NA|TRBV5-1|NA
CASSLRTGGNNEQFF
TGCGCCAGCAGCTTGAGGACTGGGGGAAACAATGAGCAGTTCTTC
>TRBJ1-2|12|NA|TRBV2|TRBD1
CASSVTDRAYTF
TGTGCCAGCAGTGTAACGGACAGGGCCTACACCTTC
>TRBJ1-6|13|NA|TRBV7-2|NA
CASRPGQRTLVGF
TGTGCCAGCAGACCGGGGCAAAGGACCCTCGTGGGCTTT
>TRBJ1-1|16|NA|TRBV19|NA
CASSIYGGGRNTEAFF
TGTGCCAGTAGTATTTACGGTGGAGGCAGGAACACTGAAGCTTTCTTT
>TRBJ2-1|15|NA|TRBV29-1|TRBD2
CSVEDRVGRGEEQFF
TGCAGCGTTGAAGATCGGGTGGGGCGGGGGGAAGAGCAGTTCTTC
>TRBJ2-3|16|NA|TRBV4-3|TRBD2
CASSQDGSGDTDTQYF
TGCGCCAGCAGCCAAGATGGTAGCGGGGACACAGATACGCAGTATTTT
>TRBJ2-5|15|once|TRBV5-6|NA
CASSSGQLYQETQYF
TGTGCCAGCAGCTCTGGACAACTGTACCAAGAGACCCAGTACTTC
>TRBJ1-4|13|NA|TRBV30|TRBD1
CAWSEDRGRKLFF
TGTGCCTGGAGTGAGGACAGGGGACGAAAACTGTTTTTT
>TRBJ1-6|15|NA|TRBV5-1|NA
CASSLVEGLTRTLHF
TGCGCCAGCAGCTTGGTCGAGGGCCTCACCCGGACCCTCCACTTT
>TRBJ2-2|13|once|TRBV27|NA
CASSSSLTGELFF
TGTGCCAGCAGTTCCTCCCTTACCGGGGAGCTGTTTTTT
>TRBJ1-5|14|NA|TRBV4-1|NA
CASSQLGGKRPQHF
TGCGCCAGCAGCCAATTGGGGGGGAAAAGGCCCCAGCATTTT
>TRBJ1-1|10|NA|TRBV7-3|NA
CAIRGTEAFF
TGTGCCATCCGGGGGACTGAAGCTTTCTTT
>TRBJ1-1|17|NA|TRBV7-3|NA
CASSLMGGLLGNTEAFF
TGTGCCAGCAGCTTAATGGGGGGCCTCCTCGGTAACACTGAAGCTTTCTTT
>TRBJ2-7|16|once|TRBV21-1|NA
CASSKDGTGGLYEQYF
TGTGCCAGCAGCAAAGACGGGACAGGGGGCTTATACGAGCAGTACTTC
>TRBJ1-4|14|NA|TRBV19|NA
CASSIGGGNEKLFF
TGTGCCAGTAGTATCGGAGGAGGGAATGAAAAACTGTTTTTT
>TRBJ2-2|15|NA|TRBV28|TRBD1
CASRRDSVNTGELFF
TGTGCCAGCAGGAGGGACAGTGTGAACACCGGGGAGCTGTTTTTT
>TRBJ2-5|14|NA|TRBV6-6|TRBD2
CASNKGTSTETQYF
TGTGCCAGCAATAAAGGGACTAGCACCGAGACCCAGTACTTC
>TRBJ1-6|15|NA|TRBV27|TRBD1
CASSPRQGNNSPLHF
TGTGCCAGCAGTCCGAGACAGGGGAATAATTCACCCCTCCACTTT
>TRBJ1-3|14|once|TRBV5-1|TRBD1
CASSSGQAGNTIYF
TGCGCCAGCAGCTCGGGACAGGCTGGAAACACCATATATTTT
>TRBJ2-1|16|NA|TRBV7-3|TRBD2
CASTPVPGGNYNEQFF
TGTGCCAGCACCCCAGTCCCGGGGGGGAACTACAATGAGCAGTTCTTC
>TRBJ1-1|14|NA|TRBV2|NA
CASSETGRNTEAFF
TGTGCCAGCAGTGAAACAGGCAGGAACACTGAAGCTTTCTTT
>TRBJ2-1|16|NA|TRBV7-8|NA
CASSSTAPGLDDEQFF
TGTGCCAGCAGCTCGACCGCCCCTGGTCTCGACGATGAGCAGTTCTTC
>TRBJ2-5|17|NA|TRBV27|TRBD1
CASSLVGGQDNRKTQYF
TGTGCCAGCAGTTTAGTCGGGGGACAGGATAATAGGAAGACCCAGTACTTC
>TRBJ1-5|13|few|TRBV30|NA
CAWAPHSNQPQHF
TGTGCCTGGGCACCCCATAGCAATCAGCCCCAGCATTTT